A single sample is the source of the 11 T cell receptor beta chains below, sequenced in a study of shared clonotypes between healthy human individuals. Some clones are missing from TCRdb's copy, which holds only in-frame ones; the method was immunoSEQ multiplex PCR. The table has approximately 590,000 clones, about 95% seen once. Terminally differentiated effector memory CD45RA+ cells were left out of the naive CD8 fraction, which was CD45RO-negative and positively selected for CCR7. The specimen sequenced was naive CD8+ T cells sorted from blood. Receptors were obtained from a woman under 40 in good health.

The J gene is TRBJ2-2, the V gene TRBV18; D may match TRBD1 or TRBD2 (5 bases each). Germline CDR1 reads KGHSH; CDR2 reads LQKENI. V shed 6 bases and J shed 7 bases, with 12 bases lying between them. The CDR3 loop spans 13 amino acids. The CDR3 DNA reads TGTGCCAGCTCGCCGGGACCTGACGGGGAGCTGTTTTTT. Protein sequence: CASSPGPDGELFF. Supplemented by reference TRBV18 and TRBJ2-2, the full variable domain reads NAGVMQNPRHLVRRRGQEARLRCSPMKGHSHVYWYRQLPEEGLKFMVYLQKENIIDESGMPKERFSAEFPKEGPSILRIQQVVRGDSAAYFCASSPGPDGELFFGEGSRLTVL.

This chain uses TRBV27 with TRBJ1-2, with TRBD1 matching over 8 bases. The germline CDR1 and CDR2 sequences are MNHEY and SMNVEV (reference sequence). CDR3 size: 14 residues. With 6 bases clipped from V and 4 bases from J, the junction kept 7 bases outside the gene matches. The CDR3: CASSPPGQAYGYTF. The CDR3 nucleotides are TGTGCCAGCAGCCCCCCGGGACAGGCCTATGGCTACACCTTC.

The chain uses TRBV14 and TRBJ2-3; no definite D call. The CDR3 extends over 13 amino acids. The V end was cut by 1 base, the J end by 4 bases, with 6 bases between. Germline V lookup: CDR1 SGHDN, CDR2 FVKESK. As DNA, the CDR3 is TGTGCCAGCAGCCAAGGTCCCGCAGATACGCAGTATTTT. Protein sequence: CASSQGPADTQYF.

The CDR3: CASSLVVAGESYEQYF. The CDR3, as DNA: TGTGCCAGCAGCTTAGTAGTAGCGGGAGAGTCCTACGAGCAGTACTTC. The chain combines TRBV7-8 with TRBJ2-7; 9 bases fit TRBD2. The CDR3 is made up of 16 amino acids. From germline, CDR1 is SGHVS and CDR2 FQNEAQ. V was pared by 1 base and J by 1 base, with 5 bases of the junction left unmatched.

The CDR3, as DNA: TGTGCCAGTAGTGGAGACAGGAATGGCTATGGCTACACCTTC. Translation gives CASSGDRNGYGYTF. The gene calls are TRBV19 and TRBJ1-2, with D tentatively TRBD1 (6 bases). The CDR3 sequence is 14 residues long. V lost 5 bases to trimming and J lost 4 bases, with 14 bases between them. CDR1 is LNHDA and CDR2 is SQIVND in the germline V gene (reference sequence). Full variable domain (rest looked up from reference TRBV19 and TRBJ1-2): DGGITQSPKYLFRKEGQNVTLSCEQNLNHDAMYWYRQDPGQGLRLIYYSQIVNDFQKGDIAEGYSVSREKKESFPLTVTSAQKNPTAFYLCASSGDRNGYGYTFGSGTRLTVV.

The chain has TRBV19 and TRBJ2-7; 10 bases are shared with TRBD2. The CDR3 sequence is 15 residues long. Germline V lookup: CDR1 LNHDA, CDR2 SQIVND (reference sequence). Trimming removed 7 bases from V and 3 bases from J; junction bases left unmatched: 9. The CDR3 DNA is TGTGCCAGTAAACAGGGTGCTAGCGGGAGCTACGAGCAGTACTTC. It encodes CASKQGASGSYEQYF.

The chain carries TRBV5-6 and TRBJ2-7; D gene uncertain. CDR3 length equals 13 residues. Germline values: CDR1 SGHDT, CDR2 YYEEEE. V lost 0 bases and J lost 7, with 11 bases in between. In DNA, the CDR3 is TGTGCCAGCAGCTTGGATCCGGAGATGGAGCAGTACTTC. Translated, it gives CASSLDPEMEQYF.

This clone was observed a single time. The chain combines TRBV5-1 with TRBJ2-7, with 10 positions matching TRBD1. CDR1 SGHRS and CDR2 YFSETQ come from the germline V gene. The CDR3 is made up of 14 amino acids. With V trimmed by 2 bases and J by 5 bases, 4 bases remained unmatched. This chain's CDR3 is CASSFTGQGHEQYF. DNA of the CDR3: TGCGCCAGCAGCTTCACGGGACAGGGGCACGAGCAGTACTTC.

The chain couples TRBV4-2 to TRBJ1-1; 7 positions match TRBD1. The V segment lost 5 bases and the J segment 3 bases; nucleotides outside the gene matches: 9. There are 15 residues in the CDR3. CDR1 is LGHNA and CDR2 is YNFKEQ in the germline V gene. The CDR3 DNA is TGTGCCAGCAGCATTAGGGGGCTCGGCGACACTGAAGCTTTCTTT. The encoded protein is CASSIRGLGDTEAFF.

On this clone itself: Other DNA sequences within the sample encode an identical CDR3. The chain carries TRBV27 and TRBJ1-5; TRBD1 matches 7 bases. V dropped 2 bases and J dropped 2; count of bases not matched to a gene: 0. CDR1 and CDR2 (germline): MNHEY, SMNVEV (reference sequence). This CDR3 comprises 14 residues. The CDR3 DNA is TGTGCCAGCAGTTTAACAGGGGGCAATCAGCCCCAGCATTTT. Translated: CASSLTGGNQPQHF.

The V and J genes are TRBV7-6 and TRBJ1-1, with TRBD1 matching over 10 bases. Germline values: CDR1 SGHVS, CDR2 FNYEAQ. The CDR3 spans 16 residues. J gave up 3 bases and V 3 bases, and 7 bases lay outside the gene matches. The CDR3 loop reads CASSFTWDRGDTEAFF. The DNA for the CDR3 is TGTGCCAGCAGCTTTACCTGGGACAGGGGAGACACTGAAGCTTTCTTT.